This note documents a single TCR beta chain sequence. Germline CDR1 reads MRHNA; CDR2 reads SNTAGT. The V segment lost 6 bases and the J segment 7 bases; nucleotides outside the gene matches: 15. The CDR3 is 17 amino acids. The data were taken from a study of blood T cell repertoires in COVID-19. Looking at the study overall: Some COVID-19 samples were acute and others convalescent; all came from the United States, Italy and Spain. The cDNA or gDNA used as material had been derived from T cells, B-cell-depleted T cells, or PBMCs.

In the study's own analysis: Reference gene primers were amplified, and this amplification served to estimate nucleated cell counts. Assay: immunoSEQ multiplex PCR; the TCRdb copy retains only in-frame clones and omits some. D and trimming come from the DNA, and the V and J calls and clone size come from that table. Of about 50,000 clones in the sample, around 80% are singletons; the top ten hold 5.2%. Material: peripheral blood. The clonotype comes from a human donor in a cohort sampled during active COVID-19. The V gene is TRBV6-4, the J gene TRBJ1-6; 7 bases fit TRBD1. CDR3 region: CASRDPPTGQINSPLHF. In DNA form, the CDR3 reads TGTGCCAGCAGGGATCCTCCTACGGGACAGATAAATTCACCCCTCCACTTT.